This T cell receptor (beta chain) was identified during a study of shared T cell receptors in the human thymus. Clones were read by immunoSEQ multiplex PCR, and TCRdb kept only the in-frame ones, dropping some. The sample includes some 760,000 clones, approximately 83% of them seen just once. With 0 bases clipped from V and 7 bases from J, the junction kept 4 bases outside the gene matches. Germline V gene sequence: CDR1 MGHRA, CDR2 YSYEKL. This CDR3 is 16 amino acids long. These data were also reused for a study on human thymus T cells. That work contributes: Surgeons resected thymus tissue during corrective heart surgery.

This clonotype originated in a girl under three years old with a congenital heart defect. V and J are TRBV4-1 and TRBJ2-3, with 13 bases identical to TRBD2. The sample consisted of thymocytes. The DNA for the CDR3 is TGCGCCAGCAGCCAAGAACTAGCGGGGGGGCTAAATACGCAGTATTTT. Its translation is CASSQELAGGLNTQYF.